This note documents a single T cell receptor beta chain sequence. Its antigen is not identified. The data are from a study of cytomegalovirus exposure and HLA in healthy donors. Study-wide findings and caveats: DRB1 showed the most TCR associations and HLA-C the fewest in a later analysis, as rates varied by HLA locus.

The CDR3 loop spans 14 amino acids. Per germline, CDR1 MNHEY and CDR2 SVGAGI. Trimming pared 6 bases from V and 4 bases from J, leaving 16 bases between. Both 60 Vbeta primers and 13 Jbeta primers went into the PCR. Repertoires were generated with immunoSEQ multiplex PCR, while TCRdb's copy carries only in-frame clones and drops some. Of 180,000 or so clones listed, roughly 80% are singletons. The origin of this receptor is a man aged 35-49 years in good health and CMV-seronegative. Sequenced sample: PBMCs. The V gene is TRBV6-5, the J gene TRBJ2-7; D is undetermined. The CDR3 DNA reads TGTGCCAGCAGCTCCCCAGCTGGGCCGTACGAGCAGTACTTC. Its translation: CASSSPAGPYEQYF.